This TCR beta chain was sequenced for a study of early T cells in non-severe SARS-CoV-2 infection. Turning to the study itself: Chains stayed unpaired after sequencing of bulk RNA from unsorted whole blood.

Individual cDNA molecules received unique molecular identifiers during library preparation. One entry per CDR3 protein, called by TCRdb with MiXCR from the 5' RACE reads. In the table there are 48,000 or so distinct CDR3 sequences, roughly 6.1% of which are singletons. The CDR3 loop spans 14 amino acids. J was trimmed by 5 bases and V by 3 bases; bases with no gene match: 8. The germline V gene encodes CDR1 SQVTM and CDR2 ANQGSEA. In regard to this clonotype: The antigen is not known.

The study, taken as a whole, reports: Private and CD4 specificities were missed by VDJdb matching, which favored anti-spike CD8 responses.

This sequence originates from an adult who was a healthcare worker with PCR-confirmed SARS-CoV-2 infection or an uninfected control (not recorded which). J is TRBJ2-3 and V is TRBV29-1; TRBD2 matches 7 bases. The sample consisted of whole blood, taken at baseline. CDR3: CSVDLGGRGDTQYF. The CDR3, as DNA: TGCAGCGTTGACTTGGGCGGGAGAGGAGATACGCAGTATTTT.